This TCR beta chain originates from a study of blood T cells in healthy people across ages. Each sample had at least 6 million PBMCs isolated. Trimming stripped 6 bases from V and 3 bases from J, with 12 bases between. The CDR3 runs 15 residues. Germline values: CDR1 MGHDK, CDR2 SYGVNS. The second PCR ran about 6 to 12 cycles with a sample-barcoded 5' primer and J-beta primers. Every molecule of cDNA carried a tag from a template-switch adaptor with 12 random nucleotides. There were at least 3 million CDR3-containing paired-end reads obtained from each sample. From the 5' RACE reads, TCRdb called clonotypes with MiXCR, one entry per CDR3 protein. The table records more than 650,000 distinct CDR3 sequences, about 20% of them present only once.

The source of this sequence is a man aged 65 to 85 in good health. This chain connects TRBV25-1 to TRBJ1-6, with D uncertain. Sequencing was carried out using blood. The CDR3 DNA follows: TGTGCCAGCAGATCGCTTCAGGACTATAATTCACCCCTCCACTTT. The encoded protein is CASRSLQDYNSPLHF.